These 25 T cell receptor beta chains originate from one sample sequenced in a study of blood T cell repertoires in COVID-19. Assay: immunoSEQ multiplex PCR; the TCRdb copy retains only in-frame clones and omits some. The table includes 90,000 to 120,000 clones, around 87% detected once. Sequences were obtained from peripheral blood. These receptor sequences come from a man over 45 with acute or convalescent COVID-19.

The rearrangement uses TRBV21-1 and TRBJ2-5; TRBD2, as called in the table, went unchecked against the DNA. TRBV21-1 counts as a pseudogene. The CDR3 has 16 amino acids. This CDR3 reads CASSKVASLRQETQYF. The CDR3 DNA is TGTGCCAGCAGCAAAGTTGCCTCCTTGCGTCAAGAGACCCAGTACTTC.

This chain connects TRBV7-9 to TRBJ2-7; TRBD2 matches at 13 bases. From germline, CDR1 is SEHNR and CDR2 FQNEAQ (reference sequence). Germline trimming cut 5 bases from V and 7 bases from J; bases unmatched to any gene: 8. CDR3 size: 15 residues. The CDR3: CASSPGLAGVGEQYF. The CDR3, as DNA: TGTGCCAGCAGCCCCGGACTAGCGGGAGTGGGAGAGCAGTACTTC.

V usage is TRBV9 and J usage is TRBJ2-5; TRBD1 might be the D (6 bases). V lost 4 bases, J lost 2 bases, and 12 bases lay in between. The germline V gene encodes CDR1 SGDLS and CDR2 YYNGEE. The CDR3 is 14 amino acids. CDR3 protein: CASSRDILQETQYF. The CDR3 DNA sequence: TGTGCCAGCAGCCGGGACATTTTACAAGAGACCCAGTACTTC.

The J gene is TRBJ2-2, the V gene TRBV18; 7 bases are a match to TRBD1. The CDR3 sequence is 15 residues long. Germline trimming cut 6 bases from V and 3 bases from J; bases unmatched to any gene: 7. Germline V CDR1 and CDR2: KGHSH, LQKENI. The CDR3 sequence: CASSRDRPYTGELFF. In DNA, the CDR3 is TGTGCCAGCTCCCGGGACAGACCCTACACCGGGGAGCTGTTTTTT.

This chain connects TRBV3-1 (or the pseudogene TRBV3-2) to TRBJ1-6, with a tentative D call TRBD1 (6 bases). The CDR3 is made up of 14 amino acids. Germline lookup yields CDR1 LGHDT and CDR2 YNNKEL (reference sequence). The V end was cut by 6 bases, the J end by 5 bases, with 11 bases between. The CDR3 DNA follows: TGTGCCAGCAGTACAGGGCTCAATAATTCACCCCTCCACTTT. This translates into CASSTGLNNSPLHF.

V is TRBV5-1 and J is TRBJ1-1; D gene ambiguous. The V end was cut by 1 base, the J end by 0 bases, with 10 bases between. The germline CDR1 and CDR2 sequences are SGHRS and YFSETQ. This CDR3 contains 15 residues. The CDR3 DNA is TGCGCCAGCAGCTTGACCGCTGGCATGAACACTGAAGCTTTCTTT. Translating gives CASSLTAGMNTEAFF.

For this clone: Other DNA sequences in this sample translate to the same CDR3. The chain links TRBV28 to TRBJ2-7; D gene uncertain. This CDR3 region has 11 residues. Germline CDR1 and CDR2: MDHEN and SYDVKM. Trimming cost V 5 bases and J 6 bases, with 8 bases left between them. The CDR3 region has the DNA TGTGCCAGCAGTCTCAGAGGCGAGCAGTACTTC. It encodes CASSLRGEQYF.

The gene calls are TRBV29-1 and TRBJ2-7; D is ambiguous. Germline V lookup: CDR1 SQVTM, CDR2 ANQGSEA. The ends were cut back, 0 bases at V and 5 bases at J, with 11 bases in the middle. The CDR3 covers 13 residues. The CDR3 DNA follows: TGCAGCGTTGAAGACGGAGCATCCAACGAGCAGTACTTC. This gives the protein CSVEDGASNEQYF.

Comment on this clone: The sample contains more than one DNA sequence encoding this CDR3. The chain employs TRBV7-9 and TRBJ2-1; a possible D gene is TRBD2 (5 bases). Deletions cut 1 base from V and 10 bases from J, with 5 bases between. The CDR3 covers 11 residues. Germline V gene data show CDR1 as SEHNR and CDR2 as FQNEAQ (reference sequence). The CDR3 bases are TGTGCCAGCAGCTTAGGGAGGGAGCAGTTCTTC. Protein product: CASSLGREQFF.

The chain recombines TRBV16 with TRBJ2-1, with 9 positions matching TRBD2. The length of the CDR3 is 15 residues. Unmatched junction bases numbered 5, after V lost 4 bases and J lost 4 bases. Germline V gene sequence: CDR1 KGHSY, CDR2 FQNENV. As DNA, the CDR3 is TGTGCCAGCAGCCGGTCTAGCGGGGATTACAATGAGCAGTTCTTC. This encodes CASSRSSGDYNEQFF.

The gene calls are TRBV30 and TRBJ2-7; a possible D gene is TRBD1 (6 bases). Germline lookup yields CDR1 GTSNPN and CDR2 SVGIG (reference sequence). V lost 4 bases, J lost 7 bases, and 26 bases lay in between. This CDR3 region has 16 residues. The CDR3 protein is CAWTTGQSISLWEQYF. CDR3 sequence (DNA): TGTGCCTGGACCACTGGACAGTCTATAAGTCTGTGGGAGCAGTACTTC.

The chain joins TRBV2 to TRBJ1-1, with D unclear. Germline assignment: CDR1 SNHLY and CDR2 FYNNEI. Trimming took off 9 bases at V and 3 bases at J, with 11 bases between the two ends. The CDR3 covers 12 residues. CDR3 coding DNA: TGTGCCAGTAAAAACGAGGACACTGAAGCTTTCTTT. It specifies CASKNEDTEAFF. Variable domain in full (rest from reference TRBV2 and TRBJ1-1): EPEVTQTPSHQVTQMGQEVILRCVPISNHLYFYWYRQILGQKVEFLVSFYNNEISEKSEIFDDQFSVERPDGSNFTLKIRSTKLEDSAMYFCASKNEDTEAFFGQGTRLTVV.

The V gene is TRBV19, the J gene TRBJ2-5; 9 positions match TRBD2. CDR3 length: 16 amino acids. Looked up from germline, CDR1 is LNHDA and CDR2 is SQIVND (reference sequence). J was trimmed by 2 bases and V by 0 bases; bases with no gene match: 4. CDR3 DNA: TGTGCCAGTAGTATAGATGCGACTAGCGGACAAGAGACCCAGTACTTC. This sequence encodes CASSIDATSGQETQYF.

The J gene is TRBJ2-7, the V gene TRBV11-3; 14 nucleotides align to TRBD2. CDR3 length: 18 amino acids. CDR1 is SGHNT and CDR2 is YENEEA in the germline V gene. With V trimmed by 4 bases and J by 3 bases, 11 bases remained unmatched. The CDR3 DNA reads TGTGCCAGCAGCTCGAGACTAGCGGGAGGGCACCGTATCTACGAGCAGTACTTC. This translates into CASSSRLAGGHRIYEQYF.

The rearrangement joins TRBV24-1 to TRBJ1-2, with 9 bases lining up with TRBD1. V lost 4 bases, J lost 5 bases, and 13 bases stayed unmatched. The germline V gene has CDR1 KGHDR and CDR2 SFDVKD. The CDR3 extends over 17 amino acids. The CDR3 sequence is CATSEDPGTGSAYGYTF. In DNA form, the CDR3 reads TGTGCCACCAGTGAAGATCCCGGGACAGGGAGTGCTTATGGCTACACCTTC.

The chain recombines TRBV7-8 with TRBJ1-1, with TRBD1 as a possible D gene (6 bases). Trimming stripped 5 bases from V and 5 bases from J, with 21 bases between. This CDR3 comprises 16 residues. Looked up from germline, CDR1 is SGHVS and CDR2 is FQNEAQ. In nucleotides, the CDR3 is TGTGCCAGCAGCATCAACCAGGGGAATTTAGGTACTGAAGCTTTCTTT. It translates to CASSINQGNLGTEAFF.

This rearrangement joins TRBV4-2 to TRBJ2-1; 12 nucleotides align to TRBD2. Germline V gene lookup returns CDR1 LGHNA and CDR2 YNFKEQ. The CDR3 extends over 15 amino acids. V shed 4 bases, J shed 10 bases, and the junction held 8 bases outside the gene matches. DNA for the CDR3: TGTGCCAGCAGCCTCGGACTAGCGGGAAGGGTGGAGCAGTTCTTC. Residues: CASSLGLAGRVEQFF.

V usage is TRBV30 and J usage is TRBJ1-4; D remains unclear. The CDR3 consists of 14 residues. The V end lost 3 bases, the J end lost 2 bases, and 10 bases lay between the germline ends. Germline assignment: CDR1 GTSNPN and CDR2 SVGIG (reference sequence). In DNA form, the CDR3 reads TGTGCCTGGAGCAGCGGGAAGACTAATGAAAAACTGTTTTTT. This translates into CAWSSGKTNEKLFF. The whole variable domain, filled in from reference TRBV30 and TRBJ1-4, reads SQTIHQWPATLVQPVGSPLSLECTVEGTSNPNLYWYRQAAGRGLQLLFYSVGIGQISSEVPQNLSASRPQDRQFILSSKKLLLSDSGFYLCAWSSGKTNEKLFFGSGTQLSVL.

This clone showed up just once. The chain is built from TRBV7-2 and TRBJ2-5, with 7 nucleotides matching TRBD2. V lost 8 bases, J lost 5 bases, and 14 bases stayed unmatched. The CDR3 consists of 15 residues. Germline values: CDR1 SGHTA, CDR2 FQGNSA. CDR3 sequence reads: CASSGRGSSWETQYF. The CDR3 nucleotides read TGTGCCAGCTCCGGGCGCGGGAGTTCTTGGGAGACCCAGTACTTC.

The gene calls are TRBV7-9 and TRBJ2-1, with 10 bases that match TRBD2. Germline V gene lookup returns CDR1 SEHNR and CDR2 FQNEAQ (reference sequence). CDR3 length: 15 amino acids. Unmatched junction bases numbered 12, after V lost 4 bases and J lost 12 bases. Written as DNA, the CDR3 is TGTGCCAGCAGCTCCAGCGGGAGGGCAGTTGTGGGGCAGTTCTTC. The encoded protein is CASSSSGRAVVGQFF.

A single count supports this clone. The chain employs TRBV5-1 and TRBJ2-2, with 7 bases lining up with TRBD1. V lost 2 bases, J lost 7 bases, and 5 bases stayed unmatched. The CDR3 is 14 residues long. Per germline, CDR1 SGHRS and CDR2 YFSETQ. For the CDR3, the DNA is TGCGCCAGCAGCTTCAAGGGGGCATTCGGGGAGCTGTTTTTT. This translates into CASSFKGAFGELFF.

CDR3 bases: TGTGCCAGTCGCCCGGGACAGGGGGAAAAACTGTTTTTT. As protein: CASRPGQGEKLFF. This chain links TRBV19 with TRBJ1-4; 10 nucleotides align to TRBD1. The J segment lost 8 bases and the V segment lost 8 bases, leaving 5 bases of the junction unmatched. Germline-derived CDR1 and CDR2 are LNHDA and SQIVND (reference sequence). This CDR3 contains 13 residues.

V usage is TRBV15 and J usage is TRBJ2-2, with TRBD1 identical over 9 bases. The ends lost 3 bases at V and 6 bases at J; junction bases unmatched: 8. The CDR3 spans 16 residues. CDR1 LNHNV and CDR2 YYDKDF come from the germline V gene (reference sequence). The CDR3 DNA sequence: TGTGCCACCAGCAGGCCGGGACAGGGTAGGGCCGGGGAGCTGTTTTTT. This codes for CATSRPGQGRAGELFF. Complete variable domain (other parts from reference TRBV15 and TRBJ2-2): DAMVIQNPRYQVTQFGKPVTLSCSQTLNHNVMYWYQQKSSQAPKLLFHYYDKDFNNEADTPDNFQSRRPNTSFCFLDIRSPGLGDTAMYLCATSRPGQGRAGELFFGEGSRLTVL.

This chain connects TRBV3-1 (or the pseudogene TRBV3-2) to TRBJ2-7; the match to TRBD2 covers 7 bases. The germline gives CDR1 LGHDT, CDR2 YNNKEL (reference sequence). V was pared by 4 bases and J by 10 bases, with 16 bases of the junction left unmatched. The CDR3 covers 15 residues. In DNA, the CDR3 is TGTGCCAGCAGCCCCCATAACGGGGCTAGCGGCAACCAGTACTTC. Its translation: CASSPHNGASGNQYF.

This chain uses TRBV5-1 with TRBJ1-2; possibly TRBD1 for D (5 bases). This CDR3 comprises 15 residues. Germline lookup yields CDR1 SGHRS and CDR2 YFSETQ. The V end lost 4 bases, the J end lost 6 bases, and 19 bases lay between the germline ends. The CDR3 DNA follows: TGCGCCAGCAGCCCCCTACCTGGAGGGGAAGATGGCTACACCTTC. Its protein is CASSPLPGGEDGYTF.